This T cell receptor beta chain was identified in a study of blood T cells in healthy people across ages. CDR3 size: 14 residues. The germline V and J ends were trimmed by 4 bases and 0 bases, with 9 bases remaining between them. Germline assignment: CDR1 MNHNY and CDR2 SVGAGI (reference sequence). It was with a sample-barcoded 5' primer and a J-beta primer mix that a second PCR of roughly 6 to 12 cycles was run. TCRdb analysed the 5' RACE reads with MiXCR anew, one entry per CDR3 protein. The sample yields 1.5 million to 1.8 million distinct CDR3 sequences, roughly 43% seen once. This TCR was sampled from a woman between 18 and 29 years old in good health. Sequencing used blood. The chain carries TRBV6-6 and TRBJ1-2, with no clear D. Here the CDR3 reads CASSSAAPNYGYTF. CDR3 DNA sequence: TGTGCCAGCAGTTCGGCAGCCCCTAACTATGGCTACACCTTC.